This T cell receptor (beta chain) was found in a study of T cells in Graves' hyperthyroidism and ophthalmopathy. Across the study: Blood from the periphery was taken at initial diagnosis, before any treatment.

Details on this clonotype: As yet, its antigen is unknown.

Germline lookup yields CDR1 ENHRY and CDR2 SYGVKD. The CDR3 contains 14 residues. Trimming pared 3 bases from V and 3 bases from J, leaving 11 bases between. Findings and limits, study-wide: In the blood, most expanded thyroid clonotypes above 0.001 appeared as well.

Around 9.9 ml of fresh peripheral blood supplied the PBMCs. What was amplified from RNA transcripts were TCR beta CDR3 regions. HTBI primers were used for first-round RT-PCR of the TCR CDR3. TCRdb passed the multiplex PCR reads through MiXCR, listing each CDR3 protein once. The sample shows 490,000 or so distinct CDR3 sequences, approximately 23% of them seen only once. This receptor was obtained from a woman in her seventies with Graves' ophthalmopathy. This chain joins TRBV10-3 and TRBJ1-2; a possible D gene is TRBD1 (6 bases). The specimen was blood. CDR3 protein: CAISDPTGHYGYTF. CDR3 nucleotide sequence: TGTGCCATCAGTGATCCTACAGGGCACTATGGCTACACCTTC.